Each of the 13 T cell receptor beta chains below was sequenced from the same sample in a study of cytomegalovirus exposure and HLA in healthy donors. The PCR made use of 60 Vbeta and 13 Jbeta primers. Measured with immunoSEQ multiplex PCR; TCRdb has only the in-frame clones, and not every one. Among approximately 120,000 clones listed, roughly three quarters were seen once. The sequencing input was PBMCs. These receptors came from a man aged 30-40 years in good health and CMV-seropositive.

This clone was detected a few times. V is TRBV2 and J is TRBJ1-4; D perhaps matches TRBD1 (5 bases). V lost 4 bases to trimming and J lost 6 bases, with 9 bases between them. The CDR3 is 13 residues long. Germline CDR1 is SNHLY and CDR2 is FYNNEI. DNA of the CDR3: TGTGCCAGCAGTGGGTCGGGGGATGAAAAACTGTTTTTT. The encoded protein is CASSGSGDEKLFF.

As concerns this clone: At one of its ends the junction is not consistent with the germline gene, which may arise from a read error. The CDR3 DNA sequence: TGTGCTAGCAGCGACCGGGACAACTACGAGCAGTACTTC. Translating gives CASSDRDNYEQYF. J is TRBJ2-7 and V is TRBV7-7, with D possibly TRBD1 on 6 matching bases. CDR3 size: 13 residues. The germline V gene encodes CDR1 SSHAT and CDR2 FNYEAQ (reference sequence).

This clone has just a few counts. The chain links TRBV4-2 to TRBJ2-7, with TRBD2 matching 7 bases. V was clipped by 0 bases and J by 1 base; unmatched bases: 3. CDR1 and CDR2 from the germline V gene are LGHNA and YNFKEQ. The CDR3 totals 15 residues. CDR3 DNA: TGTGCCAGCAGCCAAGATATCGGGGGGTCCTACGAGCAGTACTTC. This encodes CASSQDIGGSYEQYF.

This sequence joins TRBV28 and TRBJ2-3; 8 bases match TRBD1. The CDR3 is 16 residues long. Per germline, CDR1 MDHEN and CDR2 SYDVKM. V shed 0 bases, J shed 4 bases, and the junction held 6 bases outside the gene matches. CDR3 in amino acids: CASSLWGQGAADTQYF. The DNA of the CDR3 is TGTGCCAGCAGTTTATGGGGGCAGGGGGCGGCAGATACGCAGTATTTT. Supplemented by reference TRBV28 and TRBJ2-3, the full variable domain reads DVKVTQSSRYLVKRTGEKVFLECVQDMDHENMFWYRQDPGLGLRLIYFSYDVKMKEKGDIPEGYSVSREKKERFSLILESASTNQTSMYLCASSLWGQGAADTQYFGPGTRLTVL.

V and J are TRBV29-1 and TRBJ2-7; perhaps TRBD1 as D (6 bases). The germline CDR1 and CDR2 sequences are SQVTM and ANQGSEA. Trimming removed 8 bases at V and 7 bases at J, with 18 bases between. This CDR3 region has 12 residues. The CDR3 DNA reads as TGCAGCATCGGGACACTCAGGTCGGAGCAGTACTTC. Protein sequence: CSIGTLRSEQYF.

The CDR3 DNA reads TGCGCCAGCAGCCAAGAAGGACAGGGGAGTAGCACAGATACGCAGTATTTT. This translates into CASSQEGQGSSTDTQYF. V and J are TRBV4-1 and TRBJ2-3; 9 bases agree with TRBD1. Germline loops: CDR1 MGHRA, CDR2 YSYEKL. Losses at the gene ends were 0 bases for V and 0 bases for J; bases not matched to a gene: 4. This CDR3 has 17 amino acids.

The chain uses TRBV10-1 and TRBJ1-1, with D uncertain. Between the trimmed V and J ends, which lost 8 bases and 0 bases, there was a span of 16 bases. The CDR3 length is 15 residues. CDR1 is WNHNN and CDR2 is SYGVQD in the germline V gene (reference sequence). The CDR3 reads CASEMRMSLNTEAFF. In nucleotides, the CDR3 is TGCGCCAGCGAAATGAGGATGTCCCTGAACACTGAAGCTTTCTTT.

The gene calls are TRBV7-9 and TRBJ1-1; D remains unclear. CDR1 and CDR2 (germline): SEHNR, FQNEAQ (reference sequence). Trimming removed 5 bases at V and 6 bases at J, with 7 bases between. The CDR3 loop spans 11 amino acids. CDR3 nucleotide sequence: TGTGCCAGCAGCCGCGGCCCTGAAGCTTTCTTT. It is translated as CASSRGPEAFF.

J is TRBJ1-2 and V is TRBV19, with 8 bases lining up with TRBD1. Germline assignment: CDR1 LNHDA and CDR2 SQIVND (reference sequence). With V trimmed by 0 bases and J by 7 bases, 10 bases remained unmatched. The CDR3 has 16 residues. For the CDR3, the DNA is TGTGCCAGTAGTATAGAGTGGCCAGGGGGCGCCGGTGGCTACACCTTC. The encoded protein is CASSIEWPGGAGGYTF.

The V and J genes are TRBV4-2 and TRBJ1-5, with 8 bases lining up with TRBD1. The V gene end was trimmed by 0 bases and the J gene end by 5 bases; junction bases not matched to a gene: 3. Germline V gene data show CDR1 as LGHNA and CDR2 as YNFKEQ. This CDR3 has 15 amino acids. This chain's CDR3 is CASSQDGQGHQPQHF. The CDR3 nucleotides are TGTGCCAGCAGCCAAGATGGACAGGGCCATCAGCCCCAGCATTTT.

The rearrangement links TRBV6-6 to TRBJ2-5; TRBD2 matches 9 bases. The V gene's germline CDR1 is MNHNY and CDR2 SVGAGI (reference sequence). The length of the CDR3 is 16 residues. Germline trimming cut 0 bases from V and 6 bases from J; bases unmatched to any gene: 8. The CDR3 coding sequence is TGTGCCAGCAGTTACTCGACTAGCGGCCAGGGGAAGACCCAGTACTTC. This translates into CASSYSTSGQGKTQYF.

This clone is a singleton in its sample. This chain links TRBV28 with TRBJ2-3; 12 bases map to TRBD2. The CDR3 consists of 16 residues. From germline, CDR1 is MDHEN and CDR2 SYDVKM. Losses at the gene ends were 6 bases for V and 8 bases for J; bases not matched to a gene: 12. In nucleotides, the CDR3 is TGTGCCAGCAGCCCACGGACTAGCGGGGTAATGGGTACGCAGTATTTT. This encodes CASSPRTSGVMGTQYF.

This chain uses TRBV10-3 with TRBJ2-1, with 14 bases fitting TRBD2. With 10 bases clipped from V and 12 bases from J, the junction kept 5 bases outside the gene matches. From germline, CDR1 is ENHRY and CDR2 SYGVKD. This CDR3 has 12 amino acids. The CDR3 region has the DNA TGTGCCACCGGGACTAGCGGGAGTCGGCAGTTCTTC. Its protein product is CATGTSGSRQFF.